The sequence of this T cell receptor beta chain was determined in a study of shared clonotypes between healthy human individuals. This CDR3 spans 17 amino acids. CDR1 is MDHEN, CDR2 SYDVKM, per germline. Trimming cost V 2 bases and J 1 base, with 15 bases left between them. Profiled with immunoSEQ multiplex PCR; TCRdb holds only in-frame clones, not every one. The repertoire holds some 680,000 clones, with more than 70% as singletons. The study, taken as a whole, reports: The diversity represented, both genetic and in exposure history, was limited by few donors. Non-shared clonotypes showed lower generation probabilities than clonotypes common to all four donors.

In regard to this clone: Its cognate antigen is unknown.

This chain connects TRBV28 to TRBJ1-5, with D possibly TRBD1 on 6 matching bases. The source material was memory CD4+ T cells sorted from blood. Regarding subset: CD45RA-negative fraction. The origin of this receptor is a woman aged 30 to 39 in good health. Here the CDR3 reads CASSLRRGKISNQPQHF. Written as DNA, the CDR3 is TGTGCCAGCAGTTTACGGAGGGGGAAGATCAGCAATCAGCCCCAGCATTTT.